One and the same sample provided the 20 T cell receptor beta chains below, sequenced in a study of response to subunit inactivated influenza vaccine. Via MiXCR, TCRdb re-called the RT-PCR reads, giving one row per CDR3 protein. The table lists hundreds of thousands of distinct CDR3 sequences, about 15% of them singletons. Material: PBMCs from blood, obtained approximately 12 days after vaccination. The receptors shown here come from a man aged 50-60 years who received an inactivated influenza vaccine.

This chain connects TRBV2 to TRBJ2-7, with TRBD1 as a possible D gene (6 bases). In germline, CDR1 is SNHLY, CDR2 FYNNEI. CDR3 length: 13 amino acids. V was clipped by 5 bases and J by 6 bases, with 14 bases between them. CDR3 bases: TGTGCCAGCAGTCGACAGGAAGGTACCGAGCAGTACTTC. Its protein is CASSRQEGTEQYF.

This clonotype was seen a handful of times. J is TRBJ2-3 and V is TRBV4-2, with TRBD2 matching over 7 bases. The CDR3 loop spans 15 amino acids. V lost 2 bases and J lost 0; bases outside the gene matches: 2. Germline assignment: CDR1 LGHNA and CDR2 YNFKEQ. The CDR3 DNA reads as TGTGCCAGCAGCCAACTCGGGGGGAGCACAGATACGCAGTATTTT. Protein product: CASSQLGGSTDTQYF.

The CDR3 coding sequence is TGTGCCAGCAGCCATGGGACTAGCGTCAGCTCCTACGAGCAGTACTTC. Encoded protein: CASSHGTSVSSYEQYF. The V call is TRBV3-1, the J call TRBJ2-7, with 10 nucleotides matching TRBD2. CDR3 length: 16 residues. The V segment lost 3 bases and the J segment 0 bases; nucleotides outside the gene matches: 5. CDR1 and CDR2 (germline): LGHDT, YNNKEL (reference sequence).

The V call is TRBV7-2, the J call TRBJ2-7; the match to TRBD1 covers 9 bases. CDR1 and CDR2 (germline): SGHTA, FQGNSA. The CDR3 extends over 15 amino acids. After removal of 5 bases from V and 2 bases from J, the junction contained 7 bases not matched to a gene. CDR3 nucleotides: TGTGCCAGCAGCCGCGACAGGGGGAGAACCTACGAGCAGTACTTC. Encoded protein: CASSRDRGRTYEQYF.

This CDR3 is CSGEGERGPIGGTDTQYF. CDR3 nucleotide sequence: TGCAGCGGGGAGGGGGAGAGAGGCCCGATAGGTGGGACAGATACGCAGTATTTT. The chain recombines TRBV29-1 with TRBJ2-3; D might be TRBD2 (7 bases). Germline CDR1 is SQVTM and CDR2 is ANQGSEA. The CDR3 sequence is 18 residues long. With 7 bases removed from V and 3 bases from J, the gap between germline ends came to 29 bases.

The genes are TRBV11-2 and TRBJ2-1; a weak D match, TRBD1 (6 bases). V lost 9 bases, J lost 6 bases, and 9 bases lay in between. Germline V gene sequence: CDR1 SGHAT, CDR2 FQNNGV. CDR3 length equals 11 residues. The CDR3 DNA is TGTGCCAGTAAGGACAGCAATGAGCAGTTCTTC. Translating it yields CASKDSNEQFF.

This chain links TRBV19 with TRBJ1-5, with D unresolved. The germline V gene has CDR1 LNHDA and CDR2 SQIVND (reference sequence). Trimming took 5 bases from V and 6 from J, leaving 11 bases between them. This CDR3 region has 13 residues. The CDR3, as DNA: TGTGCCAGTAGTCCGCTAGCTGGTCAGCCCCAGCATTTT. Its protein is CASSPLAGQPQHF.

The chain recombines TRBV24-1 with TRBJ2-1, with D uncertain. The CDR3 covers 12 residues. In germline, CDR1 is KGHDR, CDR2 SFDVKD. V gave up 0 bases and J gave up 13 bases, with 9 bases separating them. The chain's CDR3 is CATSDLIGLQFF. In DNA, the CDR3 is TGTGCCACCAGTGATTTGATAGGCCTTCAGTTCTTC.

The rearrangement links TRBV12-3 or TRBV12-4 to TRBJ2-5, with D possibly TRBD1 on 6 matching bases. The CDR3 loop spans 16 amino acids. The germline V and J ends were trimmed by 3 bases and 7 bases, with 21 bases remaining between them. The chain's CDR3 is CASSLGHTGRELTQYF. For the CDR3, the DNA is TGTGCCAGCAGTTTGGGACATACGGGAAGGGAGCTGACCCAGTACTTC.

This chain joins TRBV9 and TRBJ2-1; 10 bases fit TRBD1. Looked up from germline, CDR1 is SGDLS and CDR2 is YYNGEE. CDR3 length: 15 amino acids. The V segment lost 4 bases and the J segment 9 bases; nucleotides outside the gene matches: 10. This CDR3 is CASSPLGGQGTEQFF. The CDR3 DNA follows: TGTGCCAGCAGCCCCCTGGGGGGACAGGGGACTGAGCAGTTCTTC.

This clonotype has a count of ten or more. The chain is built from TRBV20-1 and TRBJ2-1, with 10 nucleotides matching TRBD2. V shed 0 bases and J 5 bases; nucleotides not matched to a gene: 10. The CDR3 consists of 17 residues. CDR1 and CDR2 from the germline V gene are DFQATT and SNEGSKA (reference sequence). This CDR3 reads CSARDQMASGSNNEQFF. DNA of the CDR3: TGCAGTGCTAGAGATCAAATGGCTAGCGGGAGTAACAATGAGCAGTTCTTC.

This clonotype appeared a few times. V and J are TRBV28 and TRBJ2-7; 7 bases map to TRBD2. Germline V CDR1 and CDR2: MDHEN, SYDVKM. V lost 5 bases and J lost 2; bases outside the gene matches: 6. There are 14 residues in the CDR3. The DNA for the CDR3 is TGTGCCAGCAGTCGGCGGGGGATGACCTACGAGCAGTACTTC. Translation: CASSRRGMTYEQYF.

The J gene is TRBJ1-4, the V gene TRBV7-9; 12 bases agree with TRBD1. The trim removed 4 bases at V and 8 bases at J, leaving 8 bases unmatched. The germline V gene has CDR1 SEHNR and CDR2 FQNEAQ (reference sequence). There are 16 residues in the CDR3. The chain's CDR3 is CASSSEGQGAREKLFF. DNA for the CDR3: TGTGCCAGCAGCTCGGAGGGACAGGGGGCGCGGGAAAAACTGTTTTTT.

This clonotype has only a few counts. The rearrangement links TRBV3-1 to TRBJ1-2; D gene unclear. This CDR3 region has 13 residues. V lost 0 bases, J lost 6 bases, and 8 bases lay in between. The germline CDR1 and CDR2 sequences are LGHDT and YNNKEL (reference sequence). CDR3 residues: CASSQEKGNGYTF. The CDR3 region has the DNA TGTGCCAGCAGCCAAGAGAAAGGGAATGGCTACACCTTC. The whole variable domain, filled in from reference TRBV3-1 and TRBJ1-2, reads DTAVSQTPKYLVTQMGNDKSIKCEQNLGHDTMYWYKQDSKKFLKIMFSYNNKELIINETVPNRFSPKSPDKAHLNLHINSLELGDSAVYFCASSQEKGNGYTFGSGTRLTVV.

This clonotype was counted only a few times. The V gene is TRBV29-1, the J gene TRBJ2-3, with 10 nucleotides matching TRBD1. The CDR3 covers 15 residues. V was clipped by 5 bases and J by 1 base; unmatched bases: 6. Germline CDR1 SQVTM, CDR2 ANQGSEA. DNA of the CDR3: TGCAGCGTTCGGACAGGGGGAATCGGCACAGATACGCAGTATTTT. It specifies CSVRTGGIGTDTQYF.

V and J are TRBV12-3 or TRBV12-4 and TRBJ2-6; 13 nucleotides align to TRBD2. V lost 4 bases and J lost 0; bases outside the gene matches: 9. CDR3 length equals 20 residues. CDR3 coding DNA: TGTGCCAGCAGTTCCAACAGACTAGCGGGAGGTATCTCTGGGGCCAACGTCCTGACTTTC. Its translation: CASSSNRLAGGISGANVLTF.

This clonotype was counted only a few times. The rearrangement uses TRBV3-1 and TRBJ1-5; possible D gene TRBD1, 6 bases. Trimming took 1 base from V and 7 from J, leaving 11 bases between them. The CDR3 runs to 14 residues. The germline gives CDR1 LGHDT, CDR2 YNNKEL (reference sequence). The CDR3 loop reads CASSQGQGFQPQHF. CDR3 nucleotide sequence: TGTGCCAGCAGCCAAGGCCAGGGGTTCCAGCCCCAGCATTTT.

The chain links TRBV18 to TRBJ2-1; 8 bases align to TRBD1. The CDR3 totals 17 residues. The germline V gene has CDR1 KGHSH and CDR2 LQKENI. Germline trimming cut 5 bases from V and 2 bases from J; bases unmatched to any gene: 11. DNA for the CDR3: TGTGCCAGCTCAAAGACAGGGGTCCAATCTACCTACAATGAGCAGTTCTTC. Translation: CASSKTGVQSTYNEQFF.

Worth noting for this clonotype: A single base separates this from a much larger clone, so it may be a read error. This chain joins TRBV7-8 and TRBJ2-7; 8 bases fit TRBD1. V trimming: 5 bases; J trimming: 0 bases; junction bases outside the gene matches: 3. The CDR3 totals 14 residues. In germline, CDR1 is SGHVS, CDR2 FQNEAQ. CDR3 DNA sequence: TGTGCCAGCAGCCCGGGACAGGCCTCCTACGAGCAGTACTTC. This translates into CASSPGQASYEQYF.

The CDR3 is CASSEGGEQYF. CDR3 in DNA: TGTGCCAGCAGTGAAGGGGGTGAGCAGTACTTC. V is TRBV25-1 and J is TRBJ2-7; D is possibly TRBD1 or TRBD2 (5 bases each). Germline V gene sequence: CDR1 MGHDK, CDR2 SYGVNS. The CDR3 runs to 11 residues. The germline V and J ends were trimmed by 2 bases and 7 bases, with 6 bases remaining between them.